This record covers a single T cell receptor (beta chain). Its antigen is unidentified. The assay was run at deep level. TCRdb's table, derived via immunoSEQ multiplex PCR, lists solely in-frame clones and lacks some. The data hold 2,500,000 or so clones, with just over 90% observed a single time. This sample is drawn from a study of shared clonotypes between healthy human individuals. Regarding the study as a whole: Clonotype sharing among donors likely depends on sequencing depth.

CDR3 length: 15 residues. Germline lookup yields CDR1 SNHLY and CDR2 FYNNEI. V lost 6 bases and J lost 8; bases outside the gene matches: 7. A CD45RA+ naive subset and a CD45RA-negative memory subset were split from CD4+ cells. Sample: naive CD4+ T cells sorted from blood. Indicated subset: CD45RA+ positively selected. The genes are TRBV2 and TRBJ2-1; 13 bases are a match to TRBD2. This TCR derives from a young man in good health. The CDR3 loop reads CASRALAGGKDEQFF. DNA for the CDR3: TGTGCCAGCAGGGCACTAGCGGGGGGGAAGGATGAGCAGTTCTTC.